This T cell receptor (beta chain) derives from a study of CXCR3-negative and CXCR3-positive naive CD8 T cells. Study-level points and caveats: Naive cells with CXCR3 showed TRB CDR3s that were more hydrophobic than those in CXCR3-negative naive cells. Upon cryopreservation, CXCR3 expression partially decreased, and most assays used fresh PBMCs. With surface CD5 comparable between naive subsets, TCR strength was estimated using properties derived from the TRB CDR3.

Concerning this clonotype: Its specificity is unknown.

The CDR3 is made up of 13 amino acids. Per germline, CDR1 SGDLS and CDR2 YYNGEE. In preparing the TRB cDNA libraries, 5' RACE with UMI labels was used. For each CDR3 protein, TCRdb gives one entry from its re-call of the 5' RACE reads, without DNA. The sample table includes 100,000 to 150,000 distinct CDR3 sequences. Specimen: naive CXCR3- CD8+ T cells from blood. Indicated subset: CD45RO-CCR7+CD27+CD95- naive CD8+ T cells lacking CXCR3 (TNR3-). The chain employs TRBV9 and TRBJ2-2. This TCR was sampled from a human donor in good health. Some clones in this sample may be carry-over from other donors' samples. The CDR3 loop is CASSPYNTGELFF.